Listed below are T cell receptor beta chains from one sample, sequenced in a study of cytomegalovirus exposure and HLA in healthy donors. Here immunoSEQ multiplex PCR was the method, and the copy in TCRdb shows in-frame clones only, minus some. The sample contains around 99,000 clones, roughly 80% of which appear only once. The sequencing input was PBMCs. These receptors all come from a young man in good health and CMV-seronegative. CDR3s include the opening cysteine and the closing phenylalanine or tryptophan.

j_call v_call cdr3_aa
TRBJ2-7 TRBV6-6 CASSYGGTDYEQYF
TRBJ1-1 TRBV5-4 CASSLAGEAFF
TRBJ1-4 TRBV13 CATLAVRGGEKLFF
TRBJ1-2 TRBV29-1 CSAGTDRNGYTF
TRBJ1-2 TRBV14 CASSQGRVNYGYTF
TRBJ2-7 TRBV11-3 CASSLGSGAYEQYF
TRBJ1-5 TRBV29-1 CSVTTGYGGNQPQHF
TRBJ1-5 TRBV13 CASSLGQAWGNQPQHF
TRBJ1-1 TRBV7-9 CASSLAQGSTEAFF
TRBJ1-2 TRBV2 CASSHRGDGGYTF
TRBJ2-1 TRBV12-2 CASRALPLSPGLAGRDNEQFF
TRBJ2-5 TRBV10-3 CAVGGPNQETQYF
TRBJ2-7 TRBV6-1 CASRAGQGASEQYF
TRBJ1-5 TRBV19 CASHWGDYSNQPQHF
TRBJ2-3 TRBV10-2 CASMSSGSVDTQYF
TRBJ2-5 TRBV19 CASSTLAVQETQYF
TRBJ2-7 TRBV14 CASSPLVASYEQYF
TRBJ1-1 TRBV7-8 CASSLALGGLSF
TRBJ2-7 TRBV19 CASSEGTGGSYEQYF
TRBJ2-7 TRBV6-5 CASSYTASYEQYF
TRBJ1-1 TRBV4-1 CASSQGRQDEAFF
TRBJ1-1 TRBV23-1 CASRYRPGQGGHKAFF
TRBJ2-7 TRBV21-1 CASSKQGGAYEQYF
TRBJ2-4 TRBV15 CATSSNGGIHF
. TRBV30 CARGVGAAYEQYF
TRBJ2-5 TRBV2 CASSEGGQGWETQYF
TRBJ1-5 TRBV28 CASRPTGRSSNQPQHF
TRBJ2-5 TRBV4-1 CASSQDGVAGEQETQYF
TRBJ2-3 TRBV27 CASSPRGVTDTQYF
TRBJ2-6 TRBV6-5 CASSQLAGANVLTF
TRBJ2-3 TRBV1 CTSSQDPPGLAGGRTDTQYF
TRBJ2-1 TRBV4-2 CASSQGLGAPLNNEQFF